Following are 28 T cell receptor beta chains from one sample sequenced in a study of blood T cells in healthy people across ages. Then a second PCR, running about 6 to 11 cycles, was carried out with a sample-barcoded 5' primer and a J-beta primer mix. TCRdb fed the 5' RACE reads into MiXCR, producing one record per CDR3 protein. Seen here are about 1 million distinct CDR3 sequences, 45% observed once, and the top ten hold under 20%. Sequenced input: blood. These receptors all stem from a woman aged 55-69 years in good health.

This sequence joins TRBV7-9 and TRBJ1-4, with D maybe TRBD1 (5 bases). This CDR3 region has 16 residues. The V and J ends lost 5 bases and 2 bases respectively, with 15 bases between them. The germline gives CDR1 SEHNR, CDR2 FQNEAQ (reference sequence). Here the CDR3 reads CASSRQSGVTNEKLFF. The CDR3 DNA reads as TGTGCCAGCAGCCGACAGTCCGGGGTCACTAATGAAAAACTGTTTTTT.

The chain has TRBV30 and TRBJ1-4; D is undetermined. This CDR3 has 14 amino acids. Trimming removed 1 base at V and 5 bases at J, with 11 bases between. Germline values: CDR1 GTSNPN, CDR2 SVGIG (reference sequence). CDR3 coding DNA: TGTGCCTGGAGTGGGGGAGGACTGAATGAAAAACTGTTTTTT. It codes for CAWSGGGLNEKLFF.

The CDR3: CSARTTGIDNEQYF. CDR3 sequence (DNA): TGCAGTGCCAGAACCACCGGGATTGATAATGAGCAGTACTTC. This rearrangement joins TRBV20-1 to TRBJ2-1; D may be TRBD2 (5 bases). The DNA end favors TRBJ2-7, so the J call may be wrong. The CDR3 is 14 amino acids. Germline assignment: CDR1 DFQATT and CDR2 SNEGSKA (reference sequence).

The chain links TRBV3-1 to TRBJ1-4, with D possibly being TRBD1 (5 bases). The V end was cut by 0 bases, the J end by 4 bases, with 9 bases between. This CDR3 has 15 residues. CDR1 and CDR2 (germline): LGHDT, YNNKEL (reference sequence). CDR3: CASSQDPRGNEKLFF. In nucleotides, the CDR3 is TGTGCCAGCAGCCAAGATCCGAGGGGTAATGAAAAACTGTTTTTT.

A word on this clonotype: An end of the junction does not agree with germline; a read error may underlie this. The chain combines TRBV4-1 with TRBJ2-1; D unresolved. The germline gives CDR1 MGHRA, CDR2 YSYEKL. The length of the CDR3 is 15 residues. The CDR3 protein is CAGSRNYNSYNEQFF. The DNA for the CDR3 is TGCGCCGGCAGCCGAAACTACAACTCCTACAATGAGCAGTTCTTC.

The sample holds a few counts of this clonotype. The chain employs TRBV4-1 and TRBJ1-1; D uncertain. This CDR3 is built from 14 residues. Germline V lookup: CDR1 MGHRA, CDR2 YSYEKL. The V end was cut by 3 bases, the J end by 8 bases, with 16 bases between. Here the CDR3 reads CASSHGLHLVEAFF. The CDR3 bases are TGCGCCAGCAGCCACGGGCTCCACCTCGTAGAAGCTTTCTTT.

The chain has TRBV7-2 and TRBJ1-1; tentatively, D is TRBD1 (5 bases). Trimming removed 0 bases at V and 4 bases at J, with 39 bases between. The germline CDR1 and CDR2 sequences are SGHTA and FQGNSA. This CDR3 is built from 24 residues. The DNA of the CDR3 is TGTGCCAGCAGCTTAGCCATACTTGGGACCGATAAGGACGGGGGGATAACGGCGGCCACTGAAGCTTTCTTT. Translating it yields CASSLAILGTDKDGGITAATEAFF.

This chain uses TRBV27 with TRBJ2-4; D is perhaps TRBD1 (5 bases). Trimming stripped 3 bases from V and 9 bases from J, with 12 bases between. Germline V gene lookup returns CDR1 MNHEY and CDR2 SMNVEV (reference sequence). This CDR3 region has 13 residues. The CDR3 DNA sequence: TGTGCCAGCAGTTTTGAGGTCACAGGCATTCAGTACTTC. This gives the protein CASSFEVTGIQYF.

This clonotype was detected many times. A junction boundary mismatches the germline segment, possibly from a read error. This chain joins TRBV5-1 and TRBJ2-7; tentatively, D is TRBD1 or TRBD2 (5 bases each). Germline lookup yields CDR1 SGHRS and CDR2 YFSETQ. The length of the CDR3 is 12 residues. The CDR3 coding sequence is TGTGCCAGCAGCTTGGGGGTCTACGAGCAGTACTTC. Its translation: CASSLGVYEQYF.

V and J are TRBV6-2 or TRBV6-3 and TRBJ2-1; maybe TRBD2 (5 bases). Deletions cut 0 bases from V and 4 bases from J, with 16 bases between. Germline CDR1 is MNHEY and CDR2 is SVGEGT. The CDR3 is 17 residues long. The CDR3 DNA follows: TGTGCCAGCAGTTACTCGCCTCCGACGGGGATATACAATGAGCAGTTCTTC. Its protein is CASSYSPPTGIYNEQFF.

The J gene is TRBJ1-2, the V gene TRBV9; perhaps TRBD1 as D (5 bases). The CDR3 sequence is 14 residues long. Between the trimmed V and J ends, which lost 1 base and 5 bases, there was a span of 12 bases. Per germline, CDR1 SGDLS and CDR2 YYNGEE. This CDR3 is CASSVFGGGYGYTF. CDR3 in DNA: TGTGCCAGCAGCGTATTCGGCGGGGGATATGGCTACACCTTC.

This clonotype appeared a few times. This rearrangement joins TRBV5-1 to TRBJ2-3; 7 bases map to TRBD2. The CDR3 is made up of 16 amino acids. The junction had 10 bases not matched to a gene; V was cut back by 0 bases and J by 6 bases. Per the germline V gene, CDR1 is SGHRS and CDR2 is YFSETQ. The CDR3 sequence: CASSLGTSGAFDTQYF. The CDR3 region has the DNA TGCGCCAGCAGCTTGGGGACCAGCGGGGCTTTTGATACGCAGTATTTT.

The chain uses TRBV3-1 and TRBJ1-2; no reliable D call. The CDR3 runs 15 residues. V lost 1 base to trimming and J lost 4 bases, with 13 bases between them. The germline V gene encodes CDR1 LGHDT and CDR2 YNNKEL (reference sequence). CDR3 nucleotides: TGTGCCAGCAGCCAAGGTGAGGGCAACCCCTATGGCTACACCTTC. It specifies CASSQGEGNPYGYTF.

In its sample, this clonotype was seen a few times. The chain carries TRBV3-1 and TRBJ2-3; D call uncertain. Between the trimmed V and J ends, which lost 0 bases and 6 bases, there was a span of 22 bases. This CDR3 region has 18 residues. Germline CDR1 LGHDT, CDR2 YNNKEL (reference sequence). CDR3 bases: TGTGCCAGCAGCCAAGACCGCCTTGCTCCTGCGAAGGAGGATACGCAGTATTTT. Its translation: CASSQDRLAPAKEDTQYF.

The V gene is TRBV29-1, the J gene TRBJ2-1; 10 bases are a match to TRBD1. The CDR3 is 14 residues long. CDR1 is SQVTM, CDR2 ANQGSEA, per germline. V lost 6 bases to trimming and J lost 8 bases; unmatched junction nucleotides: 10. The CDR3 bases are TGCAGCGTAAAAGACAGGGGGCTGATAGATGAGCAGTTCTTC. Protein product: CSVKDRGLIDEQFF.

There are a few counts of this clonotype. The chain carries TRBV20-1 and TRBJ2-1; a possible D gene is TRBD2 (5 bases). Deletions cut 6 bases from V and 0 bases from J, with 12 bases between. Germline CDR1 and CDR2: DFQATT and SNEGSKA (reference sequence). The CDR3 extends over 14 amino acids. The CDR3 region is CSAKDSRSYNEQFF. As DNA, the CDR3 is TGCAGTGCCAAGGACTCCCGCTCCTACAATGAGCAGTTCTTC.

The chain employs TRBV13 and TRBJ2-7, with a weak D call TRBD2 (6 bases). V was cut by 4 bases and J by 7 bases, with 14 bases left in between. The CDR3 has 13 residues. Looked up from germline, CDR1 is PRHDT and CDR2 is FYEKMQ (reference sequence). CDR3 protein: CASSSQPAGEQYF. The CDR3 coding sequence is TGTGCCAGCAGCTCCCAGCCCGCGGGGGAGCAGTACTTC. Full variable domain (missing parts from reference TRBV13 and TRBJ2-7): AAGVIQSPRHLIKEKRETATLKCYPIPRHDTVYWYQQGPGQDPQFLISFYEKMQSDKGSIPDRFSAQQFSDYHSELNMSSLELGDSALYFCASSSQPAGEQYFGPGTRLTVT.

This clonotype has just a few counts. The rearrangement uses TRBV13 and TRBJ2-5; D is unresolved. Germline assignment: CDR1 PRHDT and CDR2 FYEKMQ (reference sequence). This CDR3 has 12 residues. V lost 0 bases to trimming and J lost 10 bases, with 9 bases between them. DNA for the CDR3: TGTGCCAGCAGCTTAGGTCAGTCCAACCAGTACTTC. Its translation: CASSLGQSNQYF.

CDR3 DNA: TGTGCCAGCAGTCCTACTAGCGGGAGGGCCGGTGTGTTCTTC. As protein: CASSPTSGRAGVFF. This chain joins TRBV12-3 or TRBV12-4 and TRBJ2-1; 13 bases are a match to TRBD2. The CDR3 covers 14 residues. Trimming removed 5 bases from V and 15 bases from J; junction bases left unmatched: 10.

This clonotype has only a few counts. CDR3 sequence reads: CASSQHSGRPSYEQYF. The CDR3 DNA is TGCGCCAGCAGCCAACATAGCGGGAGACCCTCCTACGAGCAGTACTTC. The rearrangement uses TRBV4-1 and TRBJ2-7; 9 bases agree with TRBD2. Germline loops: CDR1 MGHRA, CDR2 YSYEKL. With V trimmed by 2 bases and J by 0 bases, 5 bases remained unmatched. The CDR3 extends over 16 amino acids.

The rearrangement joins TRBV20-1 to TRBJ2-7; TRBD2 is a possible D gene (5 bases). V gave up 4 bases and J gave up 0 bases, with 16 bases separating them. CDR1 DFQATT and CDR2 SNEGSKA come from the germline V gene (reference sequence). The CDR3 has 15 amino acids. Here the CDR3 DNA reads TGCAGTGCTATGTCCCTCCGGGCGGGCTCCTACGAGCAGTACTTC. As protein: CSAMSLRAGSYEQYF.

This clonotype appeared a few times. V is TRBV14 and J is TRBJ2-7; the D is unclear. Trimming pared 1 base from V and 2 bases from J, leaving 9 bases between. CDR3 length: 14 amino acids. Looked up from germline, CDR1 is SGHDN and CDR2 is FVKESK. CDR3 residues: CASSQADTPYEQYF. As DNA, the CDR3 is TGTGCCAGCAGCCAAGCGGATACTCCCTACGAGCAGTACTTC.

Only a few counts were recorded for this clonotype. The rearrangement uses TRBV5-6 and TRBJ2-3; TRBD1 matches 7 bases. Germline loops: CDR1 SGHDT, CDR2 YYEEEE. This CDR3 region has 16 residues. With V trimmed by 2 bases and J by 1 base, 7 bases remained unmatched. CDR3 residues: CASSFHRGSRTDTQYF. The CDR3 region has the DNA TGTGCCAGCAGCTTCCACAGGGGCAGCCGCACAGATACGCAGTATTTT.

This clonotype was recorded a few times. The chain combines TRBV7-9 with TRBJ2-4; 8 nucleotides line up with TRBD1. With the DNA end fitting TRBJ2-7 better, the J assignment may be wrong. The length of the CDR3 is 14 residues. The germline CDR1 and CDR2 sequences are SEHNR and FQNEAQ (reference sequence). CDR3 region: CASSLDRVAGEQYF. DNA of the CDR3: TGTGCCAGCAGCTTGGACAGGGTGGCGGGCGAGCAGTACTTC.

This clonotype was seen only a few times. CDR3 residues: CASSAADGYTF. The CDR3 DNA is TGTGCCAGCAGTGCGGCCGATGGCTACACCTTC. J is TRBJ1-2 and V is TRBV25-1; D remains unclear. The germline gives CDR1 MGHDK, CDR2 SYGVNS. The V gene lost 4 bases and the J gene lost 6 bases, with 6 bases spanning the gap. The CDR3 has 11 amino acids.

The CDR3 DNA is TGTGCCACCAGCTCCTCACGGGGGGAATATGGCTACACCTTC. Translation: CATSSSRGEYGYTF. The J gene is TRBJ1-2, the V gene TRBV15, with D possibly being TRBD1 (5 bases). Trimming shortened V by 5 bases and J by 5 bases, and 15 bases separated the two germline ends. CDR3 length: 14 residues. Per germline, CDR1 LNHNV and CDR2 YYDKDF (reference sequence).

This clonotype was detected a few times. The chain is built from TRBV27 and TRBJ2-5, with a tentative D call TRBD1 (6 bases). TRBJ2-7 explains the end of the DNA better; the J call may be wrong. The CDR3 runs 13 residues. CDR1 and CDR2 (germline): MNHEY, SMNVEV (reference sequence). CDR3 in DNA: TGTGCCAGCGGGATGGACAGTCGCCACGAGCAGTACTTC. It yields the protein CASGMDSRHEQYF.

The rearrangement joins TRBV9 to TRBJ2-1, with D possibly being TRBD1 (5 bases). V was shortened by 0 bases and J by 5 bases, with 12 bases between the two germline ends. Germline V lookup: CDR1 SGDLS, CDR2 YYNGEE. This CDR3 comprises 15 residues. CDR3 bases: TGTGCCAGCAGCGTAGAGGGGCTAGGGAACAATGAGCAGTTCTTC. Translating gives CASSVEGLGNNEQFF.